The 14 T cell receptor beta chains in this list originate from one sample, sequenced in a study of T cell responses to AZD1222 COVID-19 vaccine. TCRdb's copy holds only in-frame clones and misses some; the assay was immunoSEQ multiplex PCR. The sample holds around 160,000 clones, just over 90% seen once. Sequencing was performed on peripheral blood, taken 28 days after the second AZD1222 dose. All receptors derive from an adult who received the AZD1222 COVID-19 vaccine.

V gene TRBV23-1 combines with J gene TRBJ1-3; D might be TRBD1 (6 bases). TRBV23-1 is an ORF, with its function uncertain. Between the trimmed V and J ends, which lost 6 bases and 0 bases, there was a span of 21 bases. CDR3 length equals 18 residues. CDR3 residues: CASSPDRLKLASGNTIYF. The CDR3 DNA reads as TGCGCCAGCAGCCCAGACAGGCTTAAGCTAGCCTCTGGAAACACCATATATTTT.

V usage is TRBV6-5 and J usage is TRBJ1-1, with TRBD1 identical over 10 bases. This CDR3 contains 14 residues. Trimming took 4 bases from V and 3 from J; bases not matched to a gene: 2. Germline-derived CDR1 and CDR2 are MNHEY and SVGAGI. The CDR3 DNA reads as TGTGCCAGCAGTTCGGGACAGGGGTACACTGAAGCTTTCTTT. Its translation is CASSSGQGYTEAFF.

The chain employs TRBV5-1 and TRBJ2-7; D gene uncertain. Germline CDR1 SGHRS, CDR2 YFSETQ. V lost 1 base to trimming and J lost 1 base, with 9 bases between them. The CDR3 is 14 residues long. The CDR3 coding sequence is TGCGCCAGCAGCTTGTTTACTGGATCCTACGAGCAGTACTTC. It yields the protein CASSLFTGSYEQYF.

The J gene is TRBJ2-7, the V gene TRBV6-5; no reliable D call. Trimming stripped 6 bases from V and 4 bases from J, with 7 bases between. CDR1 is MNHEY and CDR2 is SVGAGI in the germline V gene. The CDR3 sequence is 11 residues long. CDR3 DNA sequence: TGTGCCAGCAGCCTCAATTACGAGCAGTACTTC. As protein: CASSLNYEQYF.

This clone was seen only once. The rearrangement joins TRBV5-1 to TRBJ2-2; D gene unclear. Germline values: CDR1 SGHRS, CDR2 YFSETQ. The V end lost 0 bases, the J end lost 6 bases, and 9 bases lay between the germline ends. The CDR3 sequence is 14 residues long. The CDR3 DNA reads as TGCGCCAGCAGCTTGGAAGGGTGGTCCGGGGAGCTGTTTTTT. It encodes CASSLEGWSGELFF.

The genes are TRBV18 and TRBJ2-1; the D is unclear. This CDR3 comprises 13 residues. The V end lost 1 base, the J end lost 2 bases, and 3 bases lay between the germline ends. CDR1 is KGHSH, CDR2 LQKENI, per germline. The chain's CDR3 is CASSPRPYNEQFF. The CDR3 DNA follows: TGTGCCAGCTCACCACGGCCCTACAATGAGCAGTTCTTC.

The chain uses TRBV11-1 and TRBJ1-2, with TRBD1 as a possible D gene (6 bases). With 5 bases removed from V and 5 bases from J, the gap between germline ends came to 9 bases. CDR1 is SGHAT and CDR2 is FQDESV in the germline V gene (reference sequence). CDR3 length equals 12 residues. In DNA form, the CDR3 reads TGTGCCAGCAGCAATGGACAGTATGGCTACACCTTC. This encodes CASSNGQYGYTF.

This sequence joins TRBV19 and TRBJ2-4; D possibly corresponds to TRBD2 (6 bases). The V gene's germline CDR1 is LNHDA and CDR2 SQIVND (reference sequence). This CDR3 has 17 residues. The germline V and J ends were trimmed by 5 bases and 0 bases, with 17 bases remaining between them. Written as DNA, the CDR3 is TGTGCCAGTAGTTTCAACCGGGACTTTTTAGCCAAAAACATTCAGTACTTC. The encoded protein is CASSFNRDFLAKNIQYF. The complete variable domain, with remaining parts taken from reference TRBV19 and TRBJ2-4, reads DGGITQSPKYLFRKEGQNVTLSCEQNLNHDAMYWYRQDPGQGLRLIYYSQIVNDFQKGDIAEGYSVSREKKESFPLTVTSAQKNPTAFYLCASSFNRDFLAKNIQYFGAGTRLSVL.

This clone turned up a few times. This chain uses TRBV18 with TRBJ1-2; a weak D match, TRBD1 (5 bases). This CDR3 is 17 amino acids long. Germline V CDR1 and CDR2: KGHSH, LQKENI. V was pared by 3 bases and J by 12 bases, with 29 bases between. CDR3 residues: CASSPGAMVEAGTGNTF. Written as DNA, the CDR3 is TGTGCCAGCTCACCTGGGGCAATGGTTGAGGCCGGTACAGGAAACACCTTC.

The V call is TRBV10-3, the J call TRBJ2-1, with 11 bases aligning to TRBD1. The ends lost 5 bases at V and 7 bases at J; junction bases unmatched: 13. Germline V lookup: CDR1 ENHRY, CDR2 SYGVKD. The CDR3 runs to 17 residues. CDR3 sequence reads: CAISNPTGGQGANEQFF. In DNA, the CDR3 is TGTGCCATCAGTAACCCTACGGGAGGACAGGGGGCGAATGAGCAGTTCTTC.

The J gene is TRBJ2-3, the V gene TRBV7-9; 9 positions match TRBD1. Germline CDR1 SEHNR, CDR2 FQNEAQ (reference sequence). The length of the CDR3 is 14 residues. Germline trimming cut 5 bases from V and 8 bases from J; bases unmatched to any gene: 8. The CDR3 loop is CASSPRDREGTQYF. CDR3 nucleotides: TGTGCCAGCAGCCCCCGGGACAGGGAAGGTACGCAGTATTTT. The full variable domain, completed using reference TRBV7-9 and TRBJ2-3, is DTGVSQNPRHKITKRGQNVTFRCDPISEHNRLYWYRQTLGQGPEFLTYFQNEAQLEKSRLLSDRFSAERPKGSFSTLEIQRTEQGDSAMYLCASSPRDREGTQYFGPGTRLTVL.

This chain uses TRBV24-1 with TRBJ1-1, with no clear D. The germline V and J ends were trimmed by 3 bases and 10 bases, with 17 bases remaining between them. This CDR3 spans 14 amino acids. The germline gives CDR1 KGHDR, CDR2 SFDVKD. The CDR3 DNA is TGTGCCACCAGTGATCCCGGGTCCTCCTGGGGAGCTTTCTTT. Protein: CATSDPGSSWGAFF.

V usage is TRBV2 and J usage is TRBJ1-2; weak D call: TRBD1 (5 bases). Germline loops: CDR1 SNHLY, CDR2 FYNNEI. CDR3 size: 12 residues. V lost 7 bases to trimming and J lost 7 bases, with 13 bases between them. CDR3 DNA: TGTGCCAGCATGTCAGGGACGGCTGGCTACACCTTC. Translated: CASMSGTAGYTF.

The DNA of the CDR3 is TGTGCCAGCAGCGTATCCTCAGGGGCGCGAGCGTCGAACACTGAAGCTTTCTTT. This codes for CASSVSSGARASNTEAFF. The chain combines TRBV9 with TRBJ1-1; possible D gene TRBD1, 6 bases. Trimming shortened V by 1 base and J by 1 base, and 20 bases separated the two germline ends. The V gene's germline CDR1 is SGDLS and CDR2 YYNGEE. This CDR3 has 18 residues. Combining the CDR3 with reference TRBV9 and TRBJ1-1 gives the whole variable domain DSGVTQTPKHLITATGQRVTLRCSPRSGDLSVYWYQQSLDQGLQFLIQYYNGEERAKGNILERFSAQQFPDLHSELNLSSLELGDSALYFCASSVSSGARASNTEAFFGQGTRLTVV.